The sequence of this TCR beta chain was determined in a study of blood T cells in healthy people across ages. This CDR3 has 13 residues. Per germline, CDR1 SEHNR and CDR2 FQNEAQ (reference sequence). Study results and limitations: Unknown donor CMV status possibly confounded expanded clonotype changes.

A word on this clonotype: As yet, its antigen is unknown. This may stem from a read error, because a much larger clone lies one nucleotide away.

Using a J-beta primer mix together with a sample-barcoded 5' primer, a second PCR was run for 7 to 11 cycles. Every sample returned 2.5 million or more CDR3-containing paired-end reads. Each CDR3 protein gets one entry after TCRdb re-called the 5' RACE reads with MiXCR. The sample contains 550,000 to 800,000 distinct CDR3 sequences, about 32% of which appear only once. The source material was blood. The rearrangement links TRBV7-9 to TRBJ1-2, with D unresolved. The sequence came from an elderly woman in good health. CDR3 protein: CAGSPGKVDGYTF. The CDR3 nucleotides read TGTGCCGGCAGCCCTGGAAAGGTTGATGGCTACACCTTC.